One and the same sample provided the 22 T cell receptor beta chains below, sequenced in a study of cytomegalovirus exposure and HLA in healthy donors (dated by TCRdb to the late 2010s). Library preparation was by the immunoSEQ multiplex PCR assay. A mixture of 60 forward primers for TCR Vbeta segments and 13 reverse primers for TCR Jbeta segments was used in the multiplex PCR. Held by TCRdb, this immuneACCESS table contains in-frame sequences only and omits some clones. Under half of the omission traces to an unresolved V gene where checked; the cause of the rest is unknown. Counted in this sample were around 69,000 clones; around two thirds of them appeared once. Nearly 10% of the sample lies in the top ten. The sample was PBMCs. These receptors were obtained from a woman between 45 and 65 years old in good health and CMV-seropositive.

The gene calls are TRBV18 and TRBJ1-4; a weak D match, TRBD1 (6 bases). Germline V gene lookup returns CDR1 KGHSH and CDR2 LQKENI. This CDR3 has 14 residues. Trimming removed 5 bases at V and 3 bases at J, with 10 bases between. The CDR3 reads CASSSGAANEKLFF. As DNA, the CDR3 is TGTGCCAGCTCATCAGGGGCGGCTAATGAAAAACTGTTTTTT.

The chain is built from TRBV5-4 and TRBJ2-6; D might be TRBD2 (6 bases). From germline, CDR1 is SGHNT and CDR2 YYREEE (reference sequence). Trimming shortened V by 2 bases and J by 0 bases, and 9 bases separated the two germline ends. This CDR3 has 16 amino acids. The CDR3 loop reads CASSLLGGSGANVLTF. The CDR3 DNA sequence: TGTGCCAGCAGCTTATTGGGGGGCTCTGGGGCCAACGTCCTGACTTTC.

The chain is built from TRBV7-2 and TRBJ2-7; 10 nucleotides agree with TRBD2. With 5 bases clipped from V and 3 bases from J, the junction kept 7 bases outside the gene matches. CDR3 size: 15 residues. The germline gives CDR1 SGHTA, CDR2 FQGNSA. The CDR3 sequence: CASSRGTSVFYEQYF. Here the CDR3 DNA reads TGTGCCAGCAGCCGAGGGACTAGCGTATTCTACGAGCAGTACTTC.

This chain uses TRBV4-3 with TRBJ2-3; TRBD1 agrees at 8 bases. The germline gives CDR1 LGHNA, CDR2 YSLEER. Trimming at V came to 1 base and at J to 7 bases, leaving 4 bases not matched to a gene. The CDR3 runs to 14 residues. The CDR3: CASSQGDRIYTQYF. The CDR3 nucleotides are TGCGCCAGCAGCCAAGGGGACAGGATTTATACGCAGTATTTT.

This clone was seen just once. The J gene is TRBJ2-7, the V gene TRBV7-2, with 7 bases lining up with TRBD2. The CDR3 contains 14 residues. Unmatched junction bases numbered 3, after V lost 4 bases and J lost 0 bases. The V gene's germline CDR1 is SGHTA and CDR2 FQGNSA. DNA for the CDR3: TGTGCCAGCAGCTCTCGGGGGGACTCCTACGAGCAGTACTTC. This codes for CASSSRGDSYEQYF.

This clone was detected once. The gene calls are TRBV6-1 and TRBJ1-2; 10 nucleotides match TRBD1. CDR1 and CDR2 (germline): MNHNS, SASEGT. With V trimmed by 5 bases and J by 7 bases, 4 bases remained unmatched. CDR3 length equals 13 residues. The CDR3 DNA sequence: TGTGCCAGCAGTAGACAGGGGGCCGGTGGCTACACCTTC. It encodes CASSRQGAGGYTF.

This clone came up a few times. This chain links TRBV5-1 with TRBJ1-2; D gene unclear. Germline values: CDR1 SGHRS, CDR2 YFSETQ. Between the trimmed V and J ends, which lost 0 bases and 4 bases, there was a span of 4 bases. This CDR3 has 12 amino acids. CDR3 coding DNA: TGCGCCAGCAGCTTGGGGAGCTATGGCTACACCTTC. Translation gives CASSLGSYGYTF.

This chain uses TRBV7-2 with TRBJ1-2, with 7 bases fitting TRBD1. V lost 5 bases to trimming and J lost 6 bases; unmatched junction nucleotides: 6. The CDR3 totals 13 residues. Germline CDR1 and CDR2: SGHTA and FQGNSA. The CDR3 loop reads CASSSHTGDGYTF. CDR3 in DNA: TGTGCCAGCAGCAGCCATACAGGGGATGGCTACACCTTC.

The chain has TRBV7-2 and TRBJ2-7, with 12 bases aligning to TRBD2. This CDR3 is 15 amino acids long. V lost 3 bases, J lost 5 bases, and 5 bases stayed unmatched. The germline gives CDR1 SGHTA, CDR2 FQGNSA. The CDR3 is CASSLTSGSMNEQYF. The CDR3 DNA reads as TGTGCCAGCAGCTTGACTAGCGGGAGTATGAACGAGCAGTACTTC.

J is TRBJ2-1 and V is TRBV30, with 12 bases matching TRBD2. This CDR3 is 13 amino acids long. Germline-derived CDR1 and CDR2 are GTSNPN and SVGIG (reference sequence). J was trimmed by 10 bases and V by 1 base; bases with no gene match: 2. The CDR3 reads CAWSEGTSGEQFF. CDR3 sequence (DNA): TGTGCCTGGAGTGAGGGGACTAGCGGGGAGCAGTTCTTC.

The rearrangement joins TRBV7-2 to TRBJ1-2; D may be TRBD1 (5 bases). Germline CDR1 reads SGHTA; CDR2 reads FQGNSA. The CDR3 extends over 14 amino acids. Trimming removed 5 bases from V and 1 base from J, with 11 bases in between. The chain's CDR3 is CASSPMQGNYGYTF. In nucleotides, the CDR3 is TGTGCCAGCAGCCCAATGCAGGGTAACTATGGCTACACCTTC.

The gene calls are TRBV4-1 and TRBJ1-3; TRBD1 matches 7 bases. The CDR3 has 15 amino acids. The germline CDR1 and CDR2 sequences are MGHRA and YSYEKL. Trimming removed 0 bases from V and 4 bases from J; junction bases left unmatched: 3. CDR3 region: CASSQDRGEGNTIYF. In DNA form, the CDR3 reads TGCGCCAGCAGCCAAGACAGGGGGGAGGGAAACACCATATATTTT.

This clone has only a few counts. The genes are TRBV6-4 and TRBJ2-3; D perhaps matches TRBD2 (6 bases). Trimming cost V 5 bases and J 0 bases, with 6 bases left between them. The CDR3 is made up of 13 amino acids. Germline V lookup: CDR1 MRHNA, CDR2 SNTAGT. Written as DNA, the CDR3 is TGTGCCAGCAGTAGCGGGAGCACAGATACGCAGTATTTT. This gives the protein CASSSGSTDTQYF.

CDR3 in amino acids: CASSLGTGGFNQPQHF. The DNA of the CDR3 is TGCGCCAGCAGCTTGGGGACAGGGGGTTTCAATCAGCCCCAGCATTTT. The V and J genes are TRBV5-1 and TRBJ1-5, with 10 bases aligning to TRBD1. Germline assignment: CDR1 SGHRS and CDR2 YFSETQ. V trimming: 0 bases; J trimming: 3 bases; junction bases outside the gene matches: 3. The CDR3 is made up of 16 amino acids.

V is TRBV5-4 and J is TRBJ1-1; D is perhaps TRBD1 (5 bases). Germline loops: CDR1 SGHNT, CDR2 YYREEE (reference sequence). V was cut by 4 bases and J by 1 base, with 20 bases left in between. This CDR3 spans 17 amino acids. CDR3 sequence: CASSAGVRSGQNTEAFF. CDR3 in DNA: TGTGCCAGCAGCGCGGGGGTACGTTCGGGCCAGAACACTGAAGCTTTCTTT.

This clone was counted once. V gene TRBV11-2 combines with J gene TRBJ2-3, with D possibly being TRBD1 (5 bases). Germline V lookup: CDR1 SGHAT, CDR2 FQNNGV. The CDR3 runs to 17 residues. Trimming removed 2 bases from V and 0 bases from J, with 15 bases in between. The CDR3 reads CASSLSLLRVSTDTQYF. The CDR3, as DNA: TGTGCCAGCAGCTTATCCTTGCTCAGGGTCAGCACAGATACGCAGTATTTT.

The V gene is TRBV27, the J gene TRBJ2-6, with 7 bases matching TRBD1. Germline CDR1 MNHEY, CDR2 SMNVEV (reference sequence). The junction had 7 bases not matched to a gene; V was cut back by 5 bases and J by 3 bases. The CDR3 runs 16 residues. The CDR3 DNA reads TGTGCCAGCAGTAACAGGGGAGAGATTGGGGCCAACGTCCTGACTTTC. It codes for CASSNRGEIGANVLTF.

The genes are TRBV15 and TRBJ1-1, with D tentatively TRBD1 (6 bases). This CDR3 is built from 13 residues. The germline CDR1 and CDR2 sequences are LNHNV and YYDKDF (reference sequence). The germline V and J ends were trimmed by 3 bases and 6 bases, with 11 bases remaining between them. For the CDR3, the DNA is TGTGCCACCAGCAGCCAGGGGATCGCTGAAGCTTTCTTT. As protein: CATSSQGIAEAFF.

Comment on this clone: A read error may produce the germline difference seen at one junction end. The chain is built from TRBV7-9 and TRBJ2-1; 10 nucleotides match TRBD2. This CDR3 has 17 amino acids. Germline V CDR1 and CDR2: SEHNR, FQNEAQ (reference sequence). CDR3 in amino acids: CSSRSTSGTLRYNEQFF. CDR3 bases: TGTTCCAGCAGATCTACTAGCGGGACTCTCCGTTACAATGAGCAGTTCTTC.

The chain recombines TRBV19 with TRBJ1-5; TRBD1 matches 8 bases. The trim removed 4 bases at V and 6 bases at J, leaving 8 bases unmatched. In germline, CDR1 is LNHDA, CDR2 SQIVND (reference sequence). The CDR3 spans 15 residues. The CDR3 DNA is TGTGCCAGTAGTACCTCTACACAGGGGGTTCAGCCCCAGCATTTT. Translating it yields CASSTSTQGVQPQHF.

The chain has TRBV10-3 and TRBJ1-5, with D maybe TRBD1 (5 bases). CDR1 is ENHRY, CDR2 SYGVKD, per germline. The CDR3 sequence is 12 residues long. Deletions cut 6 bases from V and 4 bases from J, with 7 bases between. The CDR3 coding sequence is TGTGCCATCAGCAGGGATAATCAGCCCCAGCATTTT. Protein: CAISRDNQPQHF.

The chain combines TRBV19 with TRBJ1-3; a possible D gene is TRBD1 (5 bases). The CDR3 sequence is 15 residues long. Germline CDR1 reads LNHDA; CDR2 reads SQIVND (reference sequence). The V end lost 5 bases, the J end lost 4 bases, and 15 bases lay between the germline ends. The CDR3 DNA sequence: TGTGCCAGTAGTCCCGAAGGCGGGACGGGAAACACCATATATTTT. Amino acids: CASSPEGGTGNTIYF.